What follows is one TCR beta chain and its context. Its cognate antigen is unknown. This specimen comes from a study of identical twins. Findings of the study overall: The abundant beta clonotypes from cord blood had fewer insertions, and memory repertoires had none of this. Among beta out-of-frame sequences, excess sharing between twins appeared weaker.

TCRdb called the 5' RACE reads again in MiXCR, with one record for every CDR3 protein. The sample lists around 680,000 distinct CDR3 sequences, 8.5% to 9% occurring once. Germline V gives CDR1 SGHAT, CDR2 FQNNGV. J was trimmed by 4 bases and V by 5 bases; bases with no gene match: 6. CDR3 length: 15 amino acids. This same sample was also taken into another study, of yellow fever vaccine responses in identical twins.

The sequence came from a woman younger than 30 in good health. Sequencing was done on a sample of PBMCs. The rearrangement uses TRBV11-2 and TRBJ2-5; 11 nucleotides match TRBD2. Here the CDR3 DNA reads TGTGCCAGCAGCCCCGGGACTAGCGGCCTAGAGACCCAGTACTTC. Its translation: CASSPGTSGLETQYF.